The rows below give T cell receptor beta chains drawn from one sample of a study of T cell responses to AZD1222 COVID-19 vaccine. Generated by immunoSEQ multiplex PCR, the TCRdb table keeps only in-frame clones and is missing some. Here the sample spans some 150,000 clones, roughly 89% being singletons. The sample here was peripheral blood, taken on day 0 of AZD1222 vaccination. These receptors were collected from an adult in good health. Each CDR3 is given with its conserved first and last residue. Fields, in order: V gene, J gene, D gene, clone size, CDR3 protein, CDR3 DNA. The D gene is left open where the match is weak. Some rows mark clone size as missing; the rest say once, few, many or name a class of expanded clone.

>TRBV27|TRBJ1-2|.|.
CASSLKTPLYGYTF
TGTGCCAGCAGTTTAAAAACCCCCTTATATGGCTACACCTTC
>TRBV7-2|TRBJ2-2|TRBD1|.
CASSLGTGSNTGELFF
TGTGCCAGCAGCTTAGGGACAGGGTCTAACACCGGGGAGCTGTTTTTT
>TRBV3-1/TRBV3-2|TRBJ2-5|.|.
CASSHASGETQYF
TGTGCCAGCAGCCACGCGAGCGGGGAGACCCAGTACTTC
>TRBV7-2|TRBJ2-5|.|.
CASSLQAGSETQYF
TGTGCCAGCAGCTTACAAGCAGGGTCGGAGACCCAGTACTTC
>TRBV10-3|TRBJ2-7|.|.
CAISESGQGSMHEQYF
TGTGCCATCAGTGAGTCGGGGCAGGGTTCTATGCACGAGCAGTACTTC
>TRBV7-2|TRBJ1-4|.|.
CASSLRGEKLFF
TGTGCCAGCAGCTTAAGGGGGGAAAAACTGTTTTTT
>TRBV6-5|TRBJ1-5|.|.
CASSYSGGPQHF
TGTGCCAGCAGTTACTCGGGAGGGCCCCAGCATTTT
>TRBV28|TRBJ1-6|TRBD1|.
CASSKDRGYNSPLHF
TGTGCCAGCAGTAAAGACAGGGGATATAATTCACCCCTCCACTTT
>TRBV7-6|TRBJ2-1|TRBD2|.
CASSPTSGQVTNEQFF
TGTGCCAGCAGCCCGACTAGCGGACAAGTCACCAATGAGCAGTTCTTC
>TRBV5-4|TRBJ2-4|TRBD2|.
CASSSGTSGPWAKNIQYF
TGTGCCAGCAGCTCCGGCACTAGCGGGCCTTGGGCCAAAAACATTCAGTACTTC
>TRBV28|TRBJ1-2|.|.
CASSRQVNYGYTF
TGTGCCAGCAGTCGTCAAGTGAACTATGGCTACACCTTC
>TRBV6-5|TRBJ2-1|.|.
CASSYSTTGEGEQFF
TGTGCCAGCAGTTACTCGACTACGGGAGAGGGTGAGCAGTTCTTC
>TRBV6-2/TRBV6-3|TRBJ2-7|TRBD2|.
CASSSFPRTSSTYEQYF
TGTGCCAGCAGTTCCTTCCCTCGGACTAGCTCCACCTACGAGCAGTACTTC
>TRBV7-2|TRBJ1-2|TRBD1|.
CASTPGGVGGYTF
TGTGCCAGCACCCCAGGGGGGGTTGGTGGCTACACCTTC
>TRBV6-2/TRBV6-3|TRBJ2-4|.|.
CASSRDQEAKNIQYF
TGTGCCAGCAGTAGAGATCAAGAAGCCAAAAACATTCAGTACTTC
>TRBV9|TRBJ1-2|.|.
CASSVAQGGGYTF
TGTGCCAGCAGCGTAGCACAGGGAGGTGGCTACACCTTC
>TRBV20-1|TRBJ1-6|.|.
CSARRAPDLHF
TGCAGTGCTAGGAGAGCTCCCGACCTCCACTTT
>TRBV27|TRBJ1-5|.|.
CASSLGVYQPQHF
TGTGCCAGCAGTTTGGGGGTCTATCAGCCCCAGCATTTT
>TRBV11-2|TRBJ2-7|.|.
CASSLAGFGEQYF
TGTGCCAGCAGCTTAGCAGGTTTCGGGGAGCAGTACTTC
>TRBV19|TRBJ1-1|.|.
CASSMGGWELNTEAFF
TGTGCCAGTAGTATGGGCGGGTGGGAGCTGAACACTGAAGCTTTCTTT
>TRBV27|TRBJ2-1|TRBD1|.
CASSYRTGGFYNEQFF
TGTGCCAGCAGTTATCGGACAGGGGGTTTCTACAATGAGCAGTTCTTC
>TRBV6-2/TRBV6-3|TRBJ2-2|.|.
CASSSPPFSGVNTGELFF
TGTGCCAGCAGTTCGCCCCCGTTTAGCGGCGTAAACACCGGGGAGCTGTTTTTT
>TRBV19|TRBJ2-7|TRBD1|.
CASSIAAGGSYEQYF
TGTGCCAGTAGTATAGCTGCAGGGGGCTCCTACGAGCAGTACTTC
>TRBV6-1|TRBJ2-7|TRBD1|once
CASSEATGGYSEQYF
TGTGCCAGCAGTGAAGCAACAGGGGGCTACAGTGAGCAGTACTTC
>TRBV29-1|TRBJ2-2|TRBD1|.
CSVEPQGATGELFF
TGCAGCGTTGAACCACAGGGGGCCACCGGGGAGCTGTTTTTT
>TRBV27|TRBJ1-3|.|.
CASSLKEPNLSGNTIYF
TGTGCCAGCAGTTTAAAGGAACCAAACCTCTCTGGAAACACCATATATTTT
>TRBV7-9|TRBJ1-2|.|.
CASSLRGGDYGYTF
TGTGCCAGCAGCTTAAGAGGGGGGGACTATGGCTACACCTTC
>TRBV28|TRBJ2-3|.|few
CASSLRYDLGAQYF
TGTGCCAGCAGTTTACGCTACGACCTCGGGGCGCAGTATTTT
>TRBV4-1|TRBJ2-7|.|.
CASSREGRSEQYF
TGCGCCAGCAGCCGTGAGGGCCGGAGCGAGCAGTACTTC
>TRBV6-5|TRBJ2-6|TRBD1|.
CASSTGAPGANVLTF
TGTGCCAGCAGTACAGGGGCTCCCGGGGCCAACGTCCTGACTTTC
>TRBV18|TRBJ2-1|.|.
CASSRGDSSYNEQFF
TGTGCCAGCTCACGAGGTGATAGCTCCTACAATGAGCAGTTCTTC
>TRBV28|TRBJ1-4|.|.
CASSLGGRNEKLFF
TGTGCCAGCAGTTTGGGGGGCCGTAATGAAAAACTGTTTTTT